The 12 T cell receptor beta chains below were found in one sample sequenced in a study of blood T cell repertoires in COVID-19. TCRdb's copy holds only in-frame clones and misses some; the assay was immunoSEQ multiplex PCR. The sample holds over 200,000 clones, around 90% seen once. The sample was PBMCs or T cells enriched from blood (not recorded which). These receptors were obtained from a man aged 25-45 years who had recovered from COVID-19.

This clone appeared once. The chain couples TRBV27 to TRBJ2-5, with 7 positions matching TRBD1. There are 13 residues in the CDR3. V lost 4 bases and J lost 4; bases outside the gene matches: 3. CDR1 MNHEY and CDR2 SMNVEV come from the germline V gene (reference sequence). The CDR3 DNA follows: TGTGCCAGCAGTTCACAGGGGTTAGAGACCCAGTACTTC. This codes for CASSSQGLETQYF.

This chain joins TRBV4-3 and TRBJ1-2; the D gene is possibly TRBD1 (6 bases). The CDR3 length is 15 residues. V gave up 1 base and J gave up 4 bases, with 13 bases separating them. Germline V CDR1 and CDR2: LGHNA, YSLEER. The chain's CDR3 is CASSQGSGGGYGYTF. In DNA form, the CDR3 reads TGCGCCAGCAGCCAAGGGTCGGGGGGCGGCTATGGCTACACCTTC.

The rearrangement joins TRBV11-2 to TRBJ1-2; TRBD1 matches at 7 bases. The junction had 9 bases not matched to a gene; V was cut back by 1 base and J by 7 bases. This CDR3 has 15 residues. Looked up from germline, CDR1 is SGHAT and CDR2 is FQNNGV. In DNA form, the CDR3 reads TGTGCCAGCAGCTTAGTGACAGGGATTAAGGGTGGCTACACCTTC. Its translation: CASSLVTGIKGGYTF.

V gene TRBV19 combines with J gene TRBJ1-1; tentative D call: TRBD1 (5 bases). CDR1 and CDR2 (germline): LNHDA, SQIVND (reference sequence). This CDR3 has 15 residues. V was trimmed by 7 bases and J by 3 bases, leaving 18 bases between them. The CDR3 DNA is TGTGCCAGTAACGCCCGACAGACACGACACACTGAAGCTTTCTTT. Residues: CASNARQTRHTEAFF.

This chain joins TRBV4-1 and TRBJ2-2; D remains unclear. V was shortened by 0 bases and J by 5 bases, with 19 bases between the two germline ends. Germline V gene lookup returns CDR1 MGHRA and CDR2 YSYEKL. The CDR3 is 18 amino acids. CDR3 sequence (DNA): TGCGCCAGCAGCCAAGAAAGACGCAGTGTTGGGCGAACCGGGGAGCTGTTTTTT. Its translation is CASSQERRSVGRTGELFF.

This clone appeared a few times. The chain carries TRBV5-1 and TRBJ1-1, with a weak D call TRBD1 (6 bases). Germline V gene lookup returns CDR1 SGHRS and CDR2 YFSETQ. V lost 4 bases, J lost 7 bases, and 17 bases lay in between. The CDR3 totals 14 residues. DNA for the CDR3: TGCGCCAGCAGCCAAGATCCGACAGGACATGAAGCTTTCTTT. Its protein is CASSQDPTGHEAFF.

This chain joins TRBV4-3 and TRBJ1-4; TRBD1 matches 9 bases. Losses at the gene ends were 3 bases for V and 4 bases for J; bases not matched to a gene: 6. The CDR3 totals 16 residues. The germline gives CDR1 LGHNA, CDR2 YSLEER. CDR3 DNA: TGCGCCAGCAGCCATGCACCGGGACAGGGTAATGAAAAACTGTTTTTT. This sequence encodes CASSHAPGQGNEKLFF.

For the CDR3, the DNA is TGTGCCAGCAGCTTTGGGGCAGACTCTCGCGAGCAGTACTTC. Its protein product is CASSFGADSREQYF. This chain connects TRBV11-3 to TRBJ2-7; weak D call: TRBD1 (5 bases). CDR3 size: 14 residues. V gave up 3 bases and J gave up 6 bases, with 15 bases separating them. CDR1 is SGHNT, CDR2 YENEEA, per germline.

The genes are TRBV5-1 and TRBJ1-5, with D tentatively TRBD1 (5 bases). The germline gives CDR1 SGHRS, CDR2 YFSETQ. Trimming removed 0 bases at V and 4 bases at J, with 8 bases between. The CDR3 is 14 amino acids. CDR3 protein: CASSLVAGNQPQHF. DNA for the CDR3: TGCGCCAGCAGCTTGGTGGCAGGGAATCAGCCCCAGCATTTT.

This clone was picked up one time. This sequence joins TRBV13 and TRBJ1-2, with D possibly TRBD1 on 6 matching bases. This CDR3 has 13 amino acids. Germline V lookup: CDR1 PRHDT, CDR2 FYEKMQ (reference sequence). V lost 5 bases to trimming and J lost 8 bases, with 15 bases between them. The CDR3 DNA follows: TGTGCCAGCAGCCTCACGACTGGGGGCGGCTACACCTTC. Translation gives CASSLTTGGGYTF. The entire variable domain, with the rest obtained from reference TRBV13 and TRBJ1-2, is as follows: AAGVIQSPRHLIKEKRETATLKCYPIPRHDTVYWYQQGPGQDPQFLISFYEKMQSDKGSIPDRFSAQQFSDYHSELNMSSLELGDSALYFCASSLTTGGGYTFGSGTRLTVV.

This chain joins TRBV6-5 and TRBJ2-5, with 8 bases fitting TRBD1. Germline V gene data show CDR1 as MNHEY and CDR2 as SVGAGI. This CDR3 has 14 amino acids. V trimming: 6 bases; J trimming: 1 base; junction bases outside the gene matches: 4. The CDR3 spells CASRTGGTQETQYF. CDR3 bases: TGTGCCAGCAGAACAGGGGGAACCCAAGAGACCCAGTACTTC.

In this sample, this clone turned up once. The rearrangement links TRBV3-1 (or the pseudogene TRBV3-2) to TRBJ1-1; D perhaps matches TRBD1 (6 bases). Trimming stripped 2 bases from V and 2 bases from J, with 18 bases between. The CDR3 covers 17 residues. The germline gives CDR1 LGHDT, CDR2 YNNKEL (reference sequence). The CDR3 bases are TGTGCCAGCAGCCAACGACCGACCGAGGGGGTTAACACTGAAGCTTTCTTT. The encoded protein is CASSQRPTEGVNTEAFF.